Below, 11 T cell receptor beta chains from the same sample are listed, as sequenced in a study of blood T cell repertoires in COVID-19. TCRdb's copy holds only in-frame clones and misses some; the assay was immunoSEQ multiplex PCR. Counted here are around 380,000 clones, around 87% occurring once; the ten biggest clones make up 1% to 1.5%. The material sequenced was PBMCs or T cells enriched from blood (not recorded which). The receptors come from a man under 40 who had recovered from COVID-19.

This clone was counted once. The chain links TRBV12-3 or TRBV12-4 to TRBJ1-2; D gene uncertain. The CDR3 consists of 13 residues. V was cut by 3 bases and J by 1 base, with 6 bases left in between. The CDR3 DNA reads TGTGCCAGCAGTTTCCCGGTTAACTATGGCTACACCTTC. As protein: CASSFPVNYGYTF.

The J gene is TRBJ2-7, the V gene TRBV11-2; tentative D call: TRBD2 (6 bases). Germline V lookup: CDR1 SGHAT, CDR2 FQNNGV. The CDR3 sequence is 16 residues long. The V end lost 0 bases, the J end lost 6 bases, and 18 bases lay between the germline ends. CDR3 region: CASSLDVAAPVREQYF. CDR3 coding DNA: TGTGCCAGCAGCTTAGATGTAGCGGCTCCAGTGCGCGAGCAGTACTTC. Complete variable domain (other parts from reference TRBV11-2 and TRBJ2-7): EAGVAQSPRYKIIEKRQSVAFWCNPISGHATLYWYQQILGQGPKLLIQFQNNGVVDDSQLPKDRFSAERLKGVDSTLKIQPAKLEDSAVYLCASSLDVAAPVREQYFGPGTRLTVT.

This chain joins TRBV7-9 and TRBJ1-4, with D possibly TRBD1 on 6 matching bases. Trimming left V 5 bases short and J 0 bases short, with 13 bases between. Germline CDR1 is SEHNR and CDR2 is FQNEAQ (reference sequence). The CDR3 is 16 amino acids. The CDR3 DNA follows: TGTGCCAGCAGCGACCGGACAGAAACAACTAATGAAAAACTGTTTTTT. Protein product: CASSDRTETTNEKLFF.

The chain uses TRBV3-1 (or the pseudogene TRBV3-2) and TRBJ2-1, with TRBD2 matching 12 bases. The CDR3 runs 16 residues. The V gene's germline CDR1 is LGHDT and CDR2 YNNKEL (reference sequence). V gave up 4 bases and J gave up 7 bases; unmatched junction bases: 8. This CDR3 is CASSPRPSGGANEQFF. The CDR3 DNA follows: TGTGCCAGCAGCCCACGCCCTAGCGGGGGGGCGAATGAGCAGTTCTTC.

This CDR3 reads CASSLRTGSSYEQYF. CDR3 DNA sequence: TGCGCCAGCAGCCTACGGACAGGCAGCTCCTACGAGCAGTACTTC. This chain links TRBV4-1 with TRBJ2-7; 7 nucleotides align to TRBD1. The CDR3 is 15 amino acids. The J segment lost 0 bases and the V segment lost 4 bases, leaving 6 bases of the junction unmatched. CDR1 is MGHRA and CDR2 is YSYEKL in the germline V gene.

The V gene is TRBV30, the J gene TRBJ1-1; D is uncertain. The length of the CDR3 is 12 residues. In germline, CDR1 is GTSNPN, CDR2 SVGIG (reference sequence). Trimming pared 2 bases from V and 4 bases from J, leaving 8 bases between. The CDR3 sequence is CAWSYSTTEAFF. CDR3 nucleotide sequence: TGTGCCTGGAGTTACAGTACCACTGAAGCTTTCTTT. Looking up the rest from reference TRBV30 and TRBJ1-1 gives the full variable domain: SQTIHQWPATLVQPVGSPLSLECTVEGTSNPNLYWYRQAAGRGLQLLFYSVGIGQISSEVPQNLSASRPQDRQFILSSKKLLLSDSGFYLCAWSYSTTEAFFGQGTRLTVV.

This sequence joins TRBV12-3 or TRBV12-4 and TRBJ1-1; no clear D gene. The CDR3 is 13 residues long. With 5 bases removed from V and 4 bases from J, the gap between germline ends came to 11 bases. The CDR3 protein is CASSQQWATEAFF. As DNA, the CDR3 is TGTGCCAGCAGTCAACAATGGGCCACTGAAGCTTTCTTT.

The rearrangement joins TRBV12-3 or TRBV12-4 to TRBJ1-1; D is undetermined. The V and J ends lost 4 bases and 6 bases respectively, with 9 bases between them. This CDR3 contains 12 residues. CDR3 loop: CASSSENPEAFF. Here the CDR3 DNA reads TGTGCCAGCAGTTCAGAAAATCCTGAAGCTTTCTTT.

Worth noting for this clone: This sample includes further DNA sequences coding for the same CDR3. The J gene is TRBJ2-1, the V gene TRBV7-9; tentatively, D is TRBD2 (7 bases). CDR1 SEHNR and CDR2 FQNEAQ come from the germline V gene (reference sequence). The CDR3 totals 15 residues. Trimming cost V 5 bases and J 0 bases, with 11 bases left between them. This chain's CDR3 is CASSPGGSSYNEQFF. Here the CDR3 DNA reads TGTGCCAGCAGCCCGGGGGGCAGCTCCTACAATGAGCAGTTCTTC.

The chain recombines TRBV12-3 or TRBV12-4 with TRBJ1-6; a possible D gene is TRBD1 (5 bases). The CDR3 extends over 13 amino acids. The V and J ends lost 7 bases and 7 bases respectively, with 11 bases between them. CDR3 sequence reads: CASKQGANSPLHF. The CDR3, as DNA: TGTGCCAGCAAGCAGGGTGCCAATTCACCCCTCCACTTT.

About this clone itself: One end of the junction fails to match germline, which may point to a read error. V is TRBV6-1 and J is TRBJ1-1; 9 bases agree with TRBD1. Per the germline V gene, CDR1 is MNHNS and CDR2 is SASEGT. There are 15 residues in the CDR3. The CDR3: CASSEDRGLNTEAFF. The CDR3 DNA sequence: TGTGCCAGCAGTGAGGACAGGGGATTGAACACCGAAGCTTTCTTT.